Described below is a single T cell receptor (beta chain) sequence and its context. Its antigen is unknown. Treatment was busulfan-fludarabine conditioning, a marrow graft, and cyclophosphamide on days +3 and +4. The sample belongs to a study of T cells after posttransplantation cyclophosphamide. Sequencing used immunoSEQ multiplex PCR; TCRdb keeps in-frame clones, though not all of them. The sample includes tens of thousands of clones, around 91% of them seen just once. V gave up 6 bases and J gave up 6 bases; unmatched junction bases: 7. The CDR3 length is 14 residues. CDR1 is MDHEN and CDR2 is SYDVKM in the germline V gene. Study-wide results and limits: Later blood repertoires were often dominated by clones from the donor CD8+ memory compartment. Tissue-infiltrating T cells from skin or gut overlapped little with blood T cells. TRB clonality was highly associated with recipient CMV seropositivity and reactivation.

The chain links TRBV28 to TRBJ1-2, with 10 bases lining up with TRBD1. The TCR sequence derives from a male patient aged 55 to 69 who received an allogeneic stem cell transplant from a related donor and was CMV-positive. Some T cells may originate from the graft donor. The sequenced sample was PBMCs, obtained less than 70 days after allogeneic stem cell transplant with posttransplant cyclophosphamide. The CDR3 coding sequence is TGTGCCAGCAGCCCTGTCGGGACAGGGGATGGCTACACCTTC. This sequence encodes CASSPVGTGDGYTF.